This TCR beta chain was found in a study of OX40 agonist ivuxolimab in advanced cancers. With autoimmune disease history or systemic immunosuppression, patients were excluded. Note on this clone: The target antigen is unknown.

The CDR3 consists of 15 residues. Trimming took off 4 bases at V and 2 bases at J, with 9 bases between the two ends. The germline V gene has CDR1 MDHEN and CDR2 SYDVKM. Study-level points and caveats: Partial responders treated at 0.1-3.0 mg/kg exhibited clonal expansion among the lowest measured.

Repertoires were generated with immunoSEQ multiplex PCR, while TCRdb's copy carries only in-frame clones and drops some. There are over 95,000 clones in the sample; about 87% occur only once, and roughly 0.77% lies in the top ten. This receptor was identified in an adult with an advanced solid tumor such as melanoma, head and neck, liver or kidney cancer. Sequences were derived from CD4+ or CD8+ T cells sorted from blood, sampled in a trial of the OX40 agonist ivuxolimab. This chain uses TRBV28 with TRBJ2-6; no firm D call. The CDR3 loop reads CASSSGQAGANVLTF. In DNA form, the CDR3 reads TGTGCCAGCAGTTCTGGGCAGGCTGGGGCCAACGTCCTGACTTTC.